This T cell receptor beta chain was recorded in a study of blood T cell repertoires in COVID-19. There are 15 residues in the CDR3. Germline CDR1 reads SGHDN; CDR2 reads FVKESK. V lost 4 bases, J lost 2 bases, and 5 bases stayed unmatched. Some clones are missing from TCRdb's copy, which holds only in-frame ones; the method was immunoSEQ multiplex PCR. This repertoire shows approximately 32,000 clones, about nine tenths found once; its top ten account for around an eighth. This TCR came from a man aged 55 to 70 with active COVID-19. The chain employs TRBV14 and TRBJ1-2; 9 bases line up with TRBD1. The sample was peripheral blood. Written as DNA, the CDR3 is TGTGCCAGCAGCCGCCGGGACAGGGTGAACTATGGCTACACCTTC. Translating gives CASSRRDRVNYGYTF.